Listed below are T cell receptor beta chains from one sample, sequenced in a study of blood T cells in healthy people across ages. A single record per CDR3 protein comes from TCRdb applying MiXCR to the 5' RACE reads. The sample lists about 1 million distinct CDR3 sequences, less than 25% occurring once. The same data also went into a second study, on T cells of mothers and their children.

The sample consisted of blood. The receptors originated from a girl aged 2 to 10 in good health. CDR3s include the opening cysteine and the closing phenylalanine or tryptophan. Fields, in order: J gene, D gene, clone size, V gene, CDR3 protein, CDR3 DNA. A D gene is named only where the DNA matches it firmly. Clone size is stated in some rows and not others, as once, few, many or a class when expanded.

j_call: TRBJ1-2
d_call: .
clone_size: .
v_call: TRBV7-8
cdr3_aa: CASSYRTAWDYGYTF
cdr3_nt: TGTGCCAGCAGCTATCGAACAGCCTGGGACTATGGCTACACCTTC

j_call: TRBJ2-7
d_call: .
clone_size: .
v_call: TRBV20-1
cdr3_aa: CSAEDSQSSYEQYF
cdr3_nt: TGCAGTGCTGAGGACAGCCAAAGCTCCTACGAGCAGTACTTC

j_call: TRBJ2-1
d_call: .
clone_size: few
v_call: TRBV29-1
cdr3_aa: CSVVKLPADEQFF
cdr3_nt: TGCAGCGTTGTCAAACTTCCGGCGGATGAGCAGTTCTTC

j_call: TRBJ1-1
d_call: .
clone_size: few
v_call: TRBV29-1
cdr3_aa: CSAFPQGWTEAFF
cdr3_nt: TGCAGCGCTTTCCCACAGGGATGGACTGAAGCTTTCTTT

j_call: TRBJ1-2
d_call: .
clone_size: few
v_call: TRBV28
cdr3_aa: CASSSRDYGYTF
cdr3_nt: TGTGCCAGCAGTTCGAGGGACTATGGCTACACCTTC

j_call: TRBJ2-4
d_call: .
clone_size: .
v_call: TRBV6-6
cdr3_aa: CASSYGAPGAKNIQYF
cdr3_nt: TGTGCCAGCAGTTACGGGGCCCCGGGGGCCAAAAACATTCAGTACTTC

j_call: TRBJ2-7
d_call: .
clone_size: few
v_call: TRBV4-1
cdr3_aa: CASSHGVDKYF
cdr3_nt: TGCGCCAGCAGCCATGGGGTTGACAAGTACTTC

j_call: TRBJ1-4
d_call: .
clone_size: .
v_call: TRBV5-1
cdr3_aa: CASSFSPGEKLFF
cdr3_nt: TGCGCCAGCAGTTTCTCTCCTGGGGAAAAACTGTTTTTT

j_call: TRBJ2-7
d_call: TRBD2
clone_size: few
v_call: TRBV9
cdr3_aa: CASSVGREYYEQYF
cdr3_nt: TGTGCCAGCAGCGTAGGGCGGGAGTACTACGAGCAGTACTTC

j_call: TRBJ2-1
d_call: TRBD1
clone_size: .
v_call: TRBV7-8
cdr3_aa: CASRLQTGSLANEQFF
cdr3_nt: TGTGCCAGCAGATTACAGACAGGGTCTTTAGCGAATGAGCAGTTCTTC

j_call: TRBJ1-4
d_call: .
clone_size: few
v_call: TRBV7-3
cdr3_aa: CASSLIKAANEKLFF
cdr3_nt: TGTGCCAGCAGCTTAATCAAAGCCGCTAATGAAAAACTGTTTTTT

j_call: TRBJ2-1
d_call: .
clone_size: .
v_call: TRBV20-1
cdr3_aa: CSAPTSNEQFF
cdr3_nt: TGCAGTGCCCCCACTAGCAATGAGCAGTTCTTC

j_call: TRBJ2-5
d_call: TRBD2
clone_size: .
v_call: TRBV6-1
cdr3_aa: CASSEPTTSGGTQYF
cdr3_nt: TGTGCCAGCAGTGAACCGACGACTAGCGGGGGGACCCAGTACTTC

j_call: TRBJ1-3
d_call: .
clone_size: few
v_call: TRBV28
cdr3_aa: CASSLSRATSNTIYF
cdr3_nt: TGTGCCAGCAGTTTATCCCGGGCTACGTCGAACACCATATATTTT

j_call: TRBJ1-2
d_call: .
clone_size: .
v_call: TRBV6-6
cdr3_aa: CASSYFSHDQGYTF
cdr3_nt: TGTGCCAGCAGTTACTTTTCGCACGATCAGGGCTACACCTTC

j_call: TRBJ2-1
d_call: TRBD1
clone_size: .
v_call: TRBV29-1
cdr3_aa: CSEILTGSYNEQFF
cdr3_nt: TGCAGCGAAATATTGACAGGGAGCTACAATGAGCAGTTCTTC

j_call: TRBJ2-5
d_call: .
clone_size: few
v_call: TRBV6-5
cdr3_aa: CASNSAQSQETQYF
cdr3_nt: TGTGCCAGCAATTCAGCGCAGTCCCAAGAGACCCAGTACTTC

j_call: TRBJ2-1
d_call: TRBD2
clone_size: .
v_call: TRBV7-8
cdr3_aa: CASSISLAGGLSNEQFF
cdr3_nt: TGTGCCAGCAGCATTTCTTTAGCGGGGGGGCTAAGTAATGAGCAGTTCTTC

j_call: TRBJ2-7
d_call: .
clone_size: few
v_call: TRBV11-2
cdr3_aa: CASSLISAYEQYF
cdr3_nt: TGTGCCAGCAGCTTAATCAGTGCCTACGAGCAGTACTTC

j_call: TRBJ2-1
d_call: TRBD2
clone_size: .
v_call: TRBV12-3/TRBV12-4
cdr3_aa: CASSPGLAGEKQSF
cdr3_nt: TGTGCCAGCAGTCCGGGACTAGCGGGGGAGAAGCAGTCCTTC

j_call: TRBJ2-2
d_call: .
clone_size: few
v_call: TRBV11-2
cdr3_aa: CASSHRSANTGELFF
cdr3_nt: TGTGCCAGCAGCCACAGATCCGCGAACACCGGGGAGCTGTTTTTT

j_call: TRBJ2-7
d_call: TRBD1
clone_size: .
v_call: TRBV7-8
cdr3_aa: CASSLDRGTPEQYF
cdr3_nt: TGTGCCAGCAGCCTGGACAGGGGAACACCCGAGCAGTACTTC

j_call: TRBJ2-1
d_call: TRBD2
clone_size: few
v_call: TRBV7-2
cdr3_aa: CASSLDRAGAFNEQFF
cdr3_nt: TGTGCCAGCAGCTTAGACAGAGCGGGAGCCTTCAATGAGCAGTTCTTC

j_call: TRBJ1-2
d_call: .
clone_size: few
v_call: TRBV4-2
cdr3_aa: CASSHVLNSGGPYGYTF
cdr3_nt: TGTGCCAGCAGCCATGTTCTTAACAGTGGGGGCCCCTATGGCTACACCTTC

j_call: TRBJ1-2
d_call: .
clone_size: .
v_call: TRBV12-5
cdr3_aa: CASGFRPLTRFGAYTF
cdr3_nt: TGTGCTAGTGGTTTTAGGCCTTTAACGCGATTCGGGGCGTACACCTTC

j_call: TRBJ1-2
d_call: .
clone_size: .
v_call: TRBV6-2/TRBV6-3
cdr3_aa: CASSDPGRPNYGYTF
cdr3_nt: TGTGCCAGCAGTGACCCGGGACGGCCGAACTATGGCTACACCTTC

j_call: TRBJ2-7
d_call: TRBD2
clone_size: .
v_call: TRBV6-2/TRBV6-3
cdr3_aa: CASSYSSFIGERGALATYEQYF
cdr3_nt: TGTGCCAGCAGTTACTCGAGCTTTATTGGAGAGCGGGGGGCCTTAGCGACCTACGAGCAGTACTTC

j_call: TRBJ1-1
d_call: .
clone_size: .
v_call: TRBV12-3/TRBV12-4
cdr3_aa: CASSPFGPFSEAFF
cdr3_nt: TGTGCCAGCAGTCCCTTTGGACCTTTTTCTGAAGCTTTCTTT

j_call: TRBJ2-3
d_call: .
clone_size: few
v_call: TRBV6-1
cdr3_aa: CASSEVRTDTQYF
cdr3_nt: TGTGCCAGCAGTGAAGTCAGGACCGATACGCAGTATTTT

j_call: TRBJ2-3
d_call: TRBD1
clone_size: .
v_call: TRBV9
cdr3_aa: CASSEFAGTDTDTQYF
cdr3_nt: TGTGCCAGCAGTGAATTCGCCGGGACAGACACAGATACGCAGTATTTT

j_call: TRBJ1-2
d_call: .
clone_size: once
v_call: TRBV12-3/TRBV12-4
cdr3_aa: CASSLGLGERGYTF
cdr3_nt: TGTGCCAGCAGTTTAGGCTTGGGGGAAAGAGGCTACACCTTC

j_call: TRBJ2-1
d_call: .
clone_size: .
v_call: TRBV3-1
cdr3_aa: CASSPWDSHEQFF
cdr3_nt: TGTGCCAGCAGCCCCTGGGACTCGCATGAGCAGTTCTTC

j_call: TRBJ2-5
d_call: .
clone_size: .
v_call: TRBV7-2
cdr3_aa: CASSFGQTTVHAQYF
cdr3_nt: TGTGCCAGCAGCTTCGGACAAACTACAGTGCACGCCCAGTACTTC

j_call: TRBJ2-7
d_call: .
clone_size: few
v_call: TRBV4-3
cdr3_aa: CASSQYRGGYEQYF
cdr3_nt: TGCGCCAGCAGCCAATACAGGGGAGGTTACGAGCAGTACTTC

j_call: TRBJ1-2
d_call: .
clone_size: .
v_call: TRBV7-2
cdr3_aa: CASGQNAGGYGYTF
cdr3_nt: TGTGCCAGCGGCCAAAACGCGGGAGGCTATGGCTACACCTTC

j_call: TRBJ2-5
d_call: .
clone_size: many
v_call: TRBV12-3/TRBV12-4
cdr3_aa: CASSLQATGTETQYF
cdr3_nt: TGTGCCAGCAGTCTACAGGCGACCGGGACCGAGACCCAGTACTTC

j_call: TRBJ1-1
d_call: .
clone_size: .
v_call: TRBV14
cdr3_aa: CASSQEGVYDSLLTNTEAFF
cdr3_nt: TGTGCCAGCAGCCAAGAGGGAGTATACGATAGCCTCCTAACGAACACTGAAGCTTTCTTT

j_call: TRBJ2-3
d_call: .
clone_size: .
v_call: TRBV29-1
cdr3_aa: CSVVTGDTDTQYF
cdr3_nt: TGCAGCGTTGTAACGGGGGACACAGATACGCAGTATTTT

j_call: TRBJ2-7
d_call: .
clone_size: .
v_call: TRBV3-1
cdr3_aa: CASSQVPWALSSGEQYF
cdr3_nt: TGTGCCAGCAGCCAAGTTCCGTGGGCACTTTCGTCGGGGGAGCAGTACTTC

j_call: TRBJ2-2
d_call: TRBD1
clone_size: .
v_call: TRBV4-3
cdr3_aa: CASSHTWQGESANTGELFF
cdr3_nt: TGCGCCAGCAGCCACACGTGGCAGGGGGAGTCGGCGAACACCGGGGAGCTGTTTTTT

j_call: TRBJ1-1
d_call: .
clone_size: few
v_call: TRBV6-6
cdr3_aa: CATGQRAYNTEAFF
cdr3_nt: TGTGCCACAGGACAGCGGGCTTATAACACTGAAGCTTTCTTT

j_call: TRBJ2-3
d_call: TRBD2
clone_size: .
v_call: TRBV5-1
cdr3_aa: CASSTGGLAGADTQYF
cdr3_nt: TGCGCCAGCAGTACCGGCGGACTAGCGGGCGCAGATACGCAGTATTTT

j_call: TRBJ2-2
d_call: TRBD2
clone_size: .
v_call: TRBV12-3/TRBV12-4
cdr3_aa: CASRSLGLTSGGDTGELFF
cdr3_nt: TGTGCCAGCAGAAGTTTAGGCTTGACTAGCGGGGGTGACACCGGGGAGCTGTTTTTT

j_call: TRBJ2-3
d_call: TRBD1
clone_size: .
v_call: TRBV4-3
cdr3_aa: CASSQDQGASTDTQYF
cdr3_nt: TGCGCCAGCAGCCAAGATCAGGGGGCGTCGACAGATACGCAGTATTTT

j_call: TRBJ2-3
d_call: .
clone_size: few
v_call: TRBV19
cdr3_aa: CASSTRGDTQYF
cdr3_nt: TGTGCCAGTAGTACCCGGGGCGACACGCAGTATTTT

j_call: TRBJ2-3
d_call: .
clone_size: .
v_call: TRBV6-1
cdr3_aa: CASSSATGLRGDTQYF
cdr3_nt: TGTGCCAGCAGCTCGGCAACAGGTCTTCGAGGGGATACGCAGTATTTT

j_call: TRBJ2-1
d_call: TRBD1
clone_size: .
v_call: TRBV15
cdr3_aa: CATSRGQGVDNEQFF
cdr3_nt: TGTGCCACCAGCAGAGGACAGGGAGTTGACAATGAGCAGTTCTTC

j_call: TRBJ2-3
d_call: TRBD1
clone_size: few
v_call: TRBV12-3/TRBV12-4
cdr3_aa: CASSLFERTGQDTQYF
cdr3_nt: TGTGCCAGCAGTTTGTTTGAGAGGACAGGGCAAGATACGCAGTATTTT

j_call: TRBJ1-1
d_call: TRBD1
clone_size: few
v_call: TRBV7-3
cdr3_aa: CASSSAGGDTEAFF
cdr3_nt: TGTGCCAGCAGCTCGGCAGGGGGGGACACTGAAGCTTTCTTT

j_call: TRBJ1-1
d_call: .
clone_size: .
v_call: TRBV4-1
cdr3_aa: CASSQDPREAFF
cdr3_nt: TGCGCCAGCAGCCAAGATCCGAGAGAAGCTTTCTTT

j_call: TRBJ2-5
d_call: .
clone_size: few
v_call: TRBV9
cdr3_aa: CASSVEPTTWGETQYF
cdr3_nt: TGTGCCAGCAGCGTAGAACCCACAACGTGGGGAGAGACCCAGTACTTC

j_call: TRBJ2-7
d_call: .
clone_size: .
v_call: TRBV29-1
cdr3_aa: CSVVKGRYEQYF
cdr3_nt: TGCAGCGTTGTGAAGGGACGCTACGAGCAGTACTTC

j_call: TRBJ1-5
d_call: .
clone_size: few
v_call: TRBV5-4
cdr3_aa: CASSLMGSLQPQHF
cdr3_nt: TGTGCCAGCAGCTTGATGGGGTCGCTTCAGCCCCAGCATTTT